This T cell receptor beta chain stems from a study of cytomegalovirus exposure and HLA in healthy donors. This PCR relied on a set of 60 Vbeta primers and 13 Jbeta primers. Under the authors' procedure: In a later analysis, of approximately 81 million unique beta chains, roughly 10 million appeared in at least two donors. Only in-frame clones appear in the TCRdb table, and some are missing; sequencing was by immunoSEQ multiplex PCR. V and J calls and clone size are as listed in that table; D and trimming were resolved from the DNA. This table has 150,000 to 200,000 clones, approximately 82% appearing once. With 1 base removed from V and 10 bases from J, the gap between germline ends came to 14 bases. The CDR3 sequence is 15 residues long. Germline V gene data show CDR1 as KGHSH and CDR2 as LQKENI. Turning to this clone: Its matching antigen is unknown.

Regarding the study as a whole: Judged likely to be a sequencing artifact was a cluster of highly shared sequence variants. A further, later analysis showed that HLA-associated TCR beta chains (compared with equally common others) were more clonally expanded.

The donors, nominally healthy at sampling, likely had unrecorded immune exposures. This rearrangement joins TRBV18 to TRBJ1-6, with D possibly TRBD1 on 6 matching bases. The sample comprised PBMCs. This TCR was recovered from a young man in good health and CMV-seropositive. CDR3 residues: CASSPQSAGESPLHF. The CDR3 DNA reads TGTGCCAGCTCACCACAGAGCGCAGGGGAATCACCCCTCCACTTT.